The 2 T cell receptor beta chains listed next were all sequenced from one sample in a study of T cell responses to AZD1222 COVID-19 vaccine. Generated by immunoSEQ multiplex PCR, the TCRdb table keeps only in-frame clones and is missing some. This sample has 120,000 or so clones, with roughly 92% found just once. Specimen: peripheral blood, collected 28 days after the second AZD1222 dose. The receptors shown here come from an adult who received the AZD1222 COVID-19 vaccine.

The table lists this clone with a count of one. The CDR3 DNA follows: TGTGCCAGCAGCCCGTTGGGGGGCTCTGGAAACACCATATATTTT. Translating it yields CASSPLGGSGNTIYF. The rearrangement joins TRBV7-2 to TRBJ1-3, with D tentatively TRBD1 (5 bases). The V end was cut by 5 bases, the J end by 0 bases, with 11 bases between. The CDR3 is 15 amino acids. CDR1 SGHTA and CDR2 FQGNSA come from the germline V gene.

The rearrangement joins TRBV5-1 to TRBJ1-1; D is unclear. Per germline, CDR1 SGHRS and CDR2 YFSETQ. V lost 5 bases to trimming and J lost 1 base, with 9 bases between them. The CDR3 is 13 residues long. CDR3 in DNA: TGCGCCAGCAGGGAGACGAAGAACACTGAAGCTTTCTTT. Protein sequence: CASRETKNTEAFF.